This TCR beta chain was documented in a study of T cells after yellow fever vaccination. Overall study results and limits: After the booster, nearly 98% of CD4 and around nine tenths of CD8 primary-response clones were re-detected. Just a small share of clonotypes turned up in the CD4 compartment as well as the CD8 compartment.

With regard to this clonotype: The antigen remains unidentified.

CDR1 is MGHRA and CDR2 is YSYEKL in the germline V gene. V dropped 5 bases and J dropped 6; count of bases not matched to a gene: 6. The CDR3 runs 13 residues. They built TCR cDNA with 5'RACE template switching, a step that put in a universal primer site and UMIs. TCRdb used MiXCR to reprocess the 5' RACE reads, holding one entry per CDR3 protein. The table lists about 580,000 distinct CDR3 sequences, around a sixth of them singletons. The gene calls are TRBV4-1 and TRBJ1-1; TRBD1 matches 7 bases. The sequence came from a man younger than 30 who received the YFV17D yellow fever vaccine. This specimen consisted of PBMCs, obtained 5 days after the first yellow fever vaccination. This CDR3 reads CASSDRENSEAFF. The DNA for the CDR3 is TGCGCCAGCAGCGACAGGGAAAACTCTGAAGCTTTCTTT.